This passage covers 5 T cell receptor beta chains from one sample sequenced in a study of blood T cell repertoires in COVID-19. The repertoire was sequenced with immunoSEQ multiplex PCR; TCRdb's copy has only in-frame clones and lacks some. The sample contains about 240,000 clones, about 90% of which appear only once. The sample comprised PBMCs or T cells enriched from blood (not recorded which). The receptors derive from a woman between 35 and 50 years old with acute COVID-19.

This clone was observed a single time. CDR3 amino acids: CSVDLAPTSTDTQYF. CDR3 nucleotide sequence: TGCAGCGTTGACCTAGCTCCTACTAGCACAGATACGCAGTATTTT. V and J are TRBV29-1 and TRBJ2-3; tentative D call: TRBD2 (5 bases). Germline V lookup: CDR1 SQVTM, CDR2 ANQGSEA. The CDR3 spans 15 residues. Trimming stripped 3 bases from V and 0 bases from J, with 13 bases between.

The chain couples TRBV6-5 to TRBJ2-3; TRBD1 aligns across 7 bases. The CDR3 loop spans 15 amino acids. The germline V gene encodes CDR1 MNHEY and CDR2 SVGAGI. V was pared by 0 bases and J by 4 bases, with 4 bases of the junction left unmatched. The CDR3 bases are TGTGCCAGCAGTTACTCTACAGGGGCTTCAGATACGCAGTATTTT. The encoded protein is CASSYSTGASDTQYF.

The chain carries TRBV5-1 and TRBJ2-2; the D is unclear. The V gene lost 3 bases and the J gene lost 2 bases, with 17 bases spanning the gap. There are 17 residues in the CDR3. From germline, CDR1 is SGHRS and CDR2 YFSETQ. The CDR3, as DNA: TGCGCCAGCAGCTCCCGAGCTAGTCCTGAAAACACCGGGGAGCTGTTTTTT. This codes for CASSSRASPENTGELFF.

The chain uses TRBV5-4 and TRBJ2-1; maybe TRBD1 (5 bases). Trimming removed 3 bases from V and 4 bases from J, with 17 bases in between. The CDR3 is made up of 16 amino acids. Germline lookup yields CDR1 SGHNT and CDR2 YYREEE (reference sequence). The CDR3 nucleotides read TGTGCCAGCAGCTCCCCAGGGATAGTCCGATACAATGAGCAGTTCTTC. Translation: CASSSPGIVRYNEQFF.

This clone has at least ten counts. The chain recombines TRBV4-2 with TRBJ2-3; D is perhaps TRBD2 (5 bases). The CDR3 consists of 16 residues. V was clipped by 0 bases and J by 2 bases, with 12 bases between them. CDR1 and CDR2 (germline): LGHNA, YNFKEQ. The CDR3 loop reads CASSQESGLSTDTQYF. DNA for the CDR3: TGTGCCAGCAGCCAAGAATCCGGACTCTCCACAGATACGCAGTATTTT.